The 32 T cell receptor beta chains given below trace back to one sample, sequenced in a study of metastatic and nonmetastatic thyroid tumors. Thyroid surgery was preceded by no treatment in any patient. TCRdb re-called clones from the PCR reads using MiXCR. The sample comprises almost 35,000 clones, 35% of which are singletons, and about 20% rests with the top ten. The specimen sequenced was tumor tissue. These receptors were obtained from a female donor with papillary thyroid cancer or a benign thyroid nodule (not recorded which). Some clones in this sample may be carry-over from other donors' samples.

This clone occurred a few times. The V call is TRBV6-2 or TRBV6-3, the J call TRBJ1-6; a weak D match, TRBD1 (6 bases). CDR1 is MNHEY, CDR2 SVGEGT, per germline. The CDR3 runs to 16 residues. Trimming took off 1 base at V and 7 bases at J, with 14 bases between the two ends. The CDR3 nucleotides are TGTGCCAGCAGTTACTGGACAGACCTAAGCAATTCACCCCTCCACTTT. Translating gives CASSYWTDLSNSPLHF.

CDR3 sequence reads: CASSFDPSSYNEQFF. The CDR3 DNA reads TGTGCCAGCAGCTTTGACCCGAGCTCCTACAATGAGCAGTTCTTC. V usage is TRBV7-8 and J usage is TRBJ2-1; D is unclear. This CDR3 region has 15 residues. The V and J ends lost 3 bases and 0 bases respectively, with 9 bases between them. In germline, CDR1 is SGHVS, CDR2 FQNEAQ.

By proportion, this clone is medium-sized. The gene calls are TRBV12-3 or TRBV12-4 and TRBJ1-1; the D gene is possibly TRBD1 (6 bases). The CDR3 runs to 12 residues. The ends were cut back, 5 bases at V and 10 bases at J, with 14 bases in the middle. The DNA of the CDR3 is TGTGCCAGCAGTCTTCAGGGGATTCGAGCTTTCTTT. Its translation is CASSLQGIRAFF.

This sequence joins TRBV7-2 and TRBJ1-6; D is unclear. CDR3 length equals 15 residues. From germline, CDR1 is SGHTA and CDR2 FQGNSA. The V and J ends lost 1 base and 5 bases respectively, with 9 bases between them. The CDR3 protein is CASSLGTSDNSPLHF. CDR3 coding DNA: TGTGCCAGCAGCTTAGGGACGTCGGATAATTCACCCCTCCACTTT.

The chain employs TRBV19 and TRBJ1-1, with 7 bases aligning to TRBD1. The CDR3 has 14 residues. The germline V gene encodes CDR1 LNHDA and CDR2 SQIVND (reference sequence). V trimming: 5 bases; J trimming: 6 bases; junction bases outside the gene matches: 9. CDR3 in DNA: TGTGCCAGTAGTCCCCGAGGGGGCTTTGCTGAAGCTTTCTTT. Residues: CASSPRGGFAEAFF.

This clone is large within its sample. This chain links TRBV27 with TRBJ1-6; no clear D. Deletions cut 8 bases from V and 7 bases from J, with 9 bases between. There are 12 residues in the CDR3. Germline assignment: CDR1 MNHEY and CDR2 SMNVEV (reference sequence). The CDR3 protein is CASGQMNSPLHF. In DNA form, the CDR3 reads TGTGCCAGCGGGCAGATGAATTCACCCCTCCACTTT.

This chain joins TRBV27 and TRBJ2-7, with D perhaps being TRBD1 or TRBD2 (5 bases each). The CDR3 is 12 amino acids. Trimming removed 0 bases at V and 6 bases at J, with 6 bases between. Per germline, CDR1 MNHEY and CDR2 SMNVEV (reference sequence). The CDR3 loop reads CASSLSGTEQYF. DNA of the CDR3: TGTGCCAGCAGTTTATCCGGGACCGAGCAGTACTTC.

The chain uses TRBV10-3 and TRBJ1-2; D uncertain. V was shortened by 2 bases and J by 2 bases, with 9 bases between the two germline ends. The germline V gene encodes CDR1 ENHRY and CDR2 SYGVKD. The CDR3 is made up of 14 amino acids. CDR3 amino acids: CAISEEVGNYGYTF. The CDR3 nucleotides read TGTGCCATCAGTGAGGAAGTGGGAAACTATGGCTACACCTTC.

In this sample, this clone turned up a few times. J is TRBJ2-3 and V is TRBV19, with D perhaps TRBD1 or TRBD2 (6 bases each). The CDR3 is 15 residues long. V lost 7 bases and J lost 3, with 17 bases in between. Germline V gene sequence: CDR1 LNHDA, CDR2 SQIVND (reference sequence). CDR3 region: CASTSTWGATDTQYF. Here the CDR3 DNA reads TGTGCCAGTACCTCGACATGGGGGGCAACAGATACGCAGTATTTT.

The chain recombines TRBV27 with TRBJ2-1; D is uncertain. This CDR3 contains 14 residues. V shed 0 bases and J shed 9 bases, with 12 bases lying between them. The germline V gene encodes CDR1 MNHEY and CDR2 SMNVEV (reference sequence). CDR3: CASSLSTVQSEQFF. CDR3 nucleotides: TGTGCCAGCAGTTTATCCACGGTACAAAGTGAGCAGTTCTTC.

This clone ranks as medium-sized. V is TRBV20-1 and J is TRBJ1-6; 10 nucleotides align to TRBD1. The length of the CDR3 is 16 residues. Losses at the gene ends were 0 bases for V and 6 bases for J; bases not matched to a gene: 5. Germline V CDR1 and CDR2: DFQATT, SNEGSKA (reference sequence). This chain's CDR3 is CSARDAGTGVNSPLHF. In DNA, the CDR3 is TGCAGTGCTAGAGATGCCGGGACAGGGGTTAATTCACCCCTCCACTTT.

The chain combines TRBV28 with TRBJ1-2; D is unclear. Trimming shortened V by 6 bases and J by 6 bases, and 17 bases separated the two germline ends. The CDR3 covers 14 residues. Germline V CDR1 and CDR2: MDHEN, SYDVKM. CDR3 bases: TGTGCCAGCAGCCCGGAAGGTCGGTGGAATGGCTACACCTTC. Amino acid sequence: CASSPEGRWNGYTF.

There are a few counts of this clone. V and J are TRBV6-1 and TRBJ2-2; 11 bases agree with TRBD1. Unmatched junction bases numbered 10, after V lost 6 bases and J lost 7 bases. The CDR3 runs 16 residues. Germline assignment: CDR1 MNHNS and CDR2 SASEGT. CDR3 coding DNA: TGTGCCAGCAGAGACGGACAGGGGGCGCTGAGCGGGGAGCTGTTTTTT. This sequence encodes CASRDGQGALSGELFF.

This clone was seen more than once but under ten times. The chain couples TRBV6-1 to TRBJ1-2, with D tentatively TRBD1 (5 bases). V dropped 1 base and J dropped 8 bases, with 14 bases sitting between them. The CDR3 runs to 14 residues. Germline V CDR1 and CDR2: MNHNS, SASEGT. CDR3 nucleotides: TGTGCCAGCAGTGAAGTGGGGGACGCCGGGGGCTACACCTTC. Its protein is CASSEVGDAGGYTF.

This chain joins TRBV30 and TRBJ2-2; no clear D. V lost 0 bases, J lost 1 base, and 3 bases lay in between. CDR1 and CDR2 (germline): GTSNPN, SVGIG (reference sequence). The CDR3 runs 13 residues. The CDR3 reads CAWSVGNTGELFF. The CDR3 bases are TGTGCCTGGAGTGTAGGGAACACCGGGGAGCTGTTTTTT.

The gene calls are TRBV6-2 or TRBV6-3 and TRBJ2-3; D may be TRBD2 (6 bases). CDR3 length: 12 amino acids. Germline V CDR1 and CDR2: MNHEY, SVGEGT. The V end lost 6 bases, the J end lost 8 bases, and 12 bases lay between the germline ends. CDR3 sequence: CASSLPGSTQYF. CDR3 sequence (DNA): TGTGCCAGCAGCCTACCCGGGAGTACGCAGTATTTT.

This clone was detected a few times. The chain carries TRBV10-2 and TRBJ1-6, with 12 bases that match TRBD1. Germline V gene lookup returns CDR1 WSHSY and CDR2 SAAADI. The V and J ends lost 7 bases and 6 bases, in that order; junction bases with no gene match: 7. This CDR3 is built from 16 residues. The CDR3 DNA reads as TGCGCCAGCACACTGCAGGGACAGGGGGCTAATTCACCCCTCCACTTT. Translated, it gives CASTLQGQGANSPLHF.

The J gene is TRBJ2-3, the V gene TRBV9; 13 bases agree with TRBD2. The CDR3 length is 17 residues. Germline values: CDR1 SGDLS, CDR2 YYNGEE. Trimming cost V 2 bases and J 7 bases; bases outside gene matches: 10. The CDR3 region has the DNA TGTGCCAGCAGCGTGACGACAGGGACTAGCGGGACGAATACGCAGTATTTT. Translated, it gives CASSVTTGTSGTNTQYF.

The V and J genes are TRBV6-1 and TRBJ1-2; 7 positions agree with TRBD1. V shed 8 bases and J 6 bases; nucleotides not matched to a gene: 9. This CDR3 has 13 amino acids. Germline-derived CDR1 and CDR2 are MNHNS and SASEGT. The CDR3 sequence: CASPRTGADGYTF. CDR3 in DNA: TGTGCCAGCCCGAGAACAGGGGCGGATGGCTACACCTTC.

A note on this clone: This may be a read error: a much more frequent sequence differs by one nucleotide. The chain couples TRBV6-2 or TRBV6-3 to TRBJ1-6; TRBD1 aligns across 10 bases. With V trimmed by 3 bases and J by 2 bases, 4 bases remained unmatched. Germline V CDR1 and CDR2: MNHEY, SVGEGT. The CDR3 loop spans 17 amino acids. The CDR3 nucleotides read TGTGCCAGCAGTTATTCCGGGACAGGGGCCTATAATTCACCCCTCCACTTT. It codes for CASSYSGTGAYNSPLHF.

The rearrangement uses TRBV5-1 and TRBJ2-7; the D gene is possibly TRBD2 (6 bases). The CDR3 runs 14 residues. Trimming stripped 2 bases from V and 1 base from J, with 10 bases between. The germline V gene has CDR1 SGHRS and CDR2 YFSETQ. CDR3 amino acids: CASSLSEGSYEQYF. In nucleotides, the CDR3 is TGCGCCAGCAGCTTATCGGAGGGGTCCTACGAGCAGTACTTC.

This clone was counted between two and nine times. V gene TRBV7-8 combines with J gene TRBJ2-7; D is unclear. The CDR3 runs to 13 residues. Per germline, CDR1 SGHVS and CDR2 FQNEAQ. V was trimmed by 4 bases and J by 4 bases, leaving 11 bases between them. CDR3 sequence: CASSWGSWYEQYF. CDR3 bases: TGTGCCAGCAGCTGGGGAAGTTGGTACGAGCAGTACTTC.

The gene calls are TRBV6-1 and TRBJ1-6; D is unresolved. The CDR3 covers 11 residues. V dropped 7 bases and J dropped 10 bases, with 8 bases sitting between them. The germline V gene has CDR1 MNHNS and CDR2 SASEGT. CDR3 residues: CASTSGSPLHF. CDR3 nucleotide sequence: TGTGCCAGCACCAGTGGCTCACCCCTCCACTTT.

The sample holds many counts of this clone. This sequence joins TRBV6-1 and TRBJ2-7; D is possibly TRBD2 (5 bases). The CDR3 has 12 amino acids. Trimming left V 6 bases short and J 2 bases short, with 8 bases between. Germline V lookup: CDR1 MNHNS, CDR2 SASEGT. The DNA for the CDR3 is TGTGCCAGCAGAGGACTTGCCTACGAGCAGTACTTC. Translating it yields CASRGLAYEQYF.

The chain employs TRBV10-3 and TRBJ2-7; 9 nucleotides align to TRBD2. Germline lookup yields CDR1 ENHRY and CDR2 SYGVKD. J lost 0 bases, V lost 6 bases, and 9 bases had no gene match. CDR3 length: 16 amino acids. CDR3 in DNA: TGTGCCATCAGCCAGACTAGCGGAACGAGCTCCTACGAGCAGTACTTC. This codes for CAISQTSGTSSYEQYF.

This clone was recorded a few times. The V gene is TRBV12-3 or TRBV12-4, the J gene TRBJ1-1; D possibly corresponds to TRBD1 (5 bases). The CDR3 sequence is 15 residues long. Trimming cost V 5 bases and J 3 bases, with 16 bases left between them. The CDR3 is CASSDSGSFDTEAFF. The CDR3 DNA reads TGTGCCAGCAGTGACTCAGGGTCTTTTGACACTGAAGCTTTCTTT.

This chain links TRBV12-3 or TRBV12-4 with TRBJ1-2, with D possibly TRBD1 on 6 matching bases. This CDR3 contains 15 residues. The V gene lost 3 bases and the J gene lost 4 bases, with 15 bases spanning the gap. CDR3 sequence reads: CASSFPGAIPYGYTF. The DNA for the CDR3 is TGTGCCAGCAGTTTTCCGGGGGCGATCCCCTATGGCTACACCTTC.

In this sample, this clone turned up a few times. Within the sample, other DNA sequences also encode this same CDR3. The chain couples TRBV4-1 to TRBJ1-5; D is unclear. CDR3 size: 15 residues. The V and J ends lost 1 base and 1 base respectively, with 8 bases between them. The germline CDR1 and CDR2 sequences are MGHRA and YSYEKL. Here the CDR3 DNA reads TGCGCCAGCAGCCAAGTTCCCGGGAGCAATCAGCCCCAGCATTTT. Its translation is CASSQVPGSNQPQHF.

This clone was detected a few times. V and J are TRBV6-1 and TRBJ1-1; D gene uncertain. The V gene lost 9 bases and the J gene lost 5 bases, with 13 bases spanning the gap. Germline V gene sequence: CDR1 MNHNS, CDR2 SASEGT. CDR3 size: 12 residues. CDR3 in amino acids: CASPMTRTEAFF. CDR3 coding DNA: TGTGCCAGTCCGATGACGAGAACTGAAGCTTTCTTT.

This rearrangement joins TRBV6-2 or TRBV6-3 to TRBJ1-5, with a possible D match to TRBD1 (5 bases). CDR1 and CDR2 (germline): MNHEY, SVGEGT. The CDR3 has 15 residues. The V end was cut by 6 bases, the J end by 2 bases, with 14 bases between. This CDR3 reads CASRLDGGGNQPQHF. CDR3 in DNA: TGTGCCAGCAGATTAGACGGGGGAGGCAATCAGCCCCAGCATTTT.

This clone turned up a few times. Other DNA sequences of this sample code for an identical CDR3. This sequence joins TRBV7-2 and TRBJ2-2; D not certain. Trimming took off 3 bases at V and 7 bases at J, with 3 bases between the two ends. CDR3 length: 11 residues. Germline V gene lookup returns CDR1 SGHTA and CDR2 FQGNSA. This CDR3 is CASSLVGELFF. Written as DNA, the CDR3 is TGTGCCAGCAGCTTGGTCGGGGAGCTGTTTTTT.

The chain recombines TRBV5-1 with TRBJ2-1; TRBD1 or TRBD2 may be the D gene (5 bases each). Trimming stripped 0 bases from V and 0 bases from J, with 10 bases between. Germline V gene data show CDR1 as SGHRS and CDR2 as YFSETQ. CDR3 size: 16 residues. The DNA of the CDR3 is TGCGCCAGCAGCTTGGGGGACGCCATCTCCTACAATGAGCAGTTCTTC. It is translated as CASSLGDAISYNEQFF.